The 25 T cell receptor beta chains presented below share a single source sample, sequenced in a study of PD-1 blockade in classical Hodgkin lymphoma. In every patient, relapse followed autologous stem cell transplantation, while exposure to brentuximab vedotin differed. Data came from immunoSEQ multiplex PCR; TCRdb stores just in-frame clones and leaves some out. The table includes over 10,000 clones, 80% detected once. The source material was peripheral blood mononuclear cells (PBMCs), sampled at baseline. The origin of the receptors is a human donor with classical Hodgkin lymphoma.

This chain uses TRBV27 with TRBJ2-7, with D tentatively TRBD2 (7 bases). Germline CDR1 reads MNHEY; CDR2 reads SMNVEV (reference sequence). This CDR3 has 15 residues. V lost 4 bases and J 7 bases, leaving 20 bases between the germline ends. CDR3 bases: TGTGCCAGCAGTTCACTACCGGGGGGCGAAGGGGAGCAGTACTTC. The encoded protein is CASSSLPGGEGEQYF.

This chain uses TRBV6-5 with TRBJ2-1; 9 bases fit TRBD2. The V gene's germline CDR1 is MNHEY and CDR2 SVGAGI. The CDR3 covers 16 residues. V shed 0 bases, J shed 0 bases, and the junction held 0 bases outside the gene matches. The CDR3 is CASSYSSGSSYNEQFF. CDR3 nucleotides: TGTGCCAGCAGTTACTCTAGCGGGAGCTCCTACAATGAGCAGTTCTTC.

V is TRBV7-2 and J is TRBJ2-7, with 10 bases fitting TRBD1. Germline V CDR1 and CDR2: SGHTA, FQGNSA. The trim removed 3 bases at V and 6 bases at J, leaving 5 bases unmatched. The CDR3 length is 14 residues. The CDR3 here is CASSFRDRGFEQYF. The CDR3 DNA reads as TGTGCCAGCAGCTTCCGGGACAGGGGATTCGAGCAGTACTTC.

This chain joins TRBV11-3 and TRBJ2-1, with a possible D match to TRBD1 (5 bases). V was trimmed by 5 bases and J by 0 bases, leaving 14 bases between them. The germline V gene has CDR1 SGHNT and CDR2 YENEEA. The CDR3 totals 16 residues. CDR3 sequence: CASSPQGISSYNEQFF. For the CDR3, the DNA is TGTGCCAGCAGCCCCCAGGGAATAAGCTCCTACAATGAGCAGTTCTTC.

The chain combines TRBV7-2 with TRBJ1-6; TRBD1 might be the D (6 bases). The germline V and J ends were trimmed by 2 bases and 4 bases, with 12 bases remaining between them. The CDR3 covers 16 residues. The germline V gene encodes CDR1 SGHTA and CDR2 FQGNSA. For the CDR3, the DNA is TGTGCCAGCAGCTTAATGGGGGGCACGTATAATTCACCCCTCCACTTT. This encodes CASSLMGGTYNSPLHF.

The rearrangement joins TRBV18 to TRBJ2-5, with D unresolved. The V end was cut by 2 bases, the J end by 13 bases, with 20 bases between. The CDR3 contains 14 residues. CDR1 is KGHSH, CDR2 LQKENI, per germline. CDR3 DNA sequence: TGTGCCAGCTCACCATTCATGGAAGTTCTCCCCCCGTACTTC. Its translation: CASSPFMEVLPPYF.

The chain combines TRBV6-5 with TRBJ1-1; D is undetermined. The CDR3 runs 13 residues. Germline CDR1 is MNHEY and CDR2 is SVGAGI. V dropped 2 bases and J dropped 7 bases, with 11 bases sitting between them. The DNA for the CDR3 is TGTGCCAGCAGTTACGGGGTCGAGGATGAAGCTTTCTTT. Amino acid sequence: CASSYGVEDEAFF.

The chain carries TRBV5-1 and TRBJ2-4, with TRBD1 identical over 8 bases. From germline, CDR1 is SGHRS and CDR2 YFSETQ. Trimming removed 0 bases from V and 6 bases from J; junction bases left unmatched: 5. The CDR3 runs to 15 residues. The CDR3 protein is CASSLGDRLRNIQYF. In DNA form, the CDR3 reads TGCGCCAGCAGCTTGGGGGACAGGTTGAGAAACATTCAGTACTTC.

The chain employs TRBV4-2 and TRBJ2-6; D remains unclear. CDR3 length: 18 residues. V was pared by 1 base and J by 0 bases, with 13 bases between. CDR1 and CDR2 (germline): LGHNA, YNFKEQ. CDR3 sequence: CASSQGTGRSSGANVLTF. The CDR3 bases are TGTGCCAGCAGCCAAGGGACCGGACGGAGCTCTGGGGCCAACGTCCTGACTTTC.

The V call is TRBV4-2, the J call TRBJ1-1; D not certain. V lost 2 bases to trimming and J lost 9 bases, with 10 bases between them. Germline V gene sequence: CDR1 LGHNA, CDR2 YNFKEQ. This CDR3 has 12 amino acids. CDR3 amino acids: CASSQLGLKAFF. The CDR3 DNA follows: TGTGCCAGCAGCCAACTAGGATTGAAAGCTTTCTTT.

The V gene is TRBV6-1, the J gene TRBJ1-2; no clear D. Germline loops: CDR1 MNHNS, CDR2 SASEGT. The V gene lost 8 bases and the J gene lost 6 bases, with 16 bases spanning the gap. CDR3 length: 13 residues. The DNA of the CDR3 is TGTGCCAGCTTCCTCGACGCTGTTCATGGCTACACCTTC. Translation gives CASFLDAVHGYTF.

This clone was recorded once. The chain links TRBV19 to TRBJ1-2; tentative D call: TRBD1 (5 bases). Per germline, CDR1 LNHDA and CDR2 SQIVND (reference sequence). V was trimmed by 3 bases and J by 2 bases, leaving 13 bases between them. This CDR3 comprises 15 residues. The CDR3 is CASSIKGDGNYGYTF. DNA of the CDR3: TGTGCCAGTAGTATTAAAGGGGACGGAAACTATGGCTACACCTTC.

In regard to this clone: Within the sample, other DNA sequences also encode this same CDR3. The DNA of the CDR3 is TGTGCCAGCAGTTTGTGGGGCCAAGAGACCCAGTACTTC. Translating gives CASSLWGQETQYF. The rearrangement links TRBV27 to TRBJ2-5; no definite D call. This CDR3 comprises 13 residues. V was pared by 3 bases and J by 1 base, with 6 bases between. Germline values: CDR1 MNHEY, CDR2 SMNVEV (reference sequence).

The gene calls are TRBV5-4 and TRBJ2-3, with 9 bases lining up with TRBD2. V shed 3 bases and J 5 bases; nucleotides not matched to a gene: 7. The CDR3 sequence is 15 residues long. Germline V CDR1 and CDR2: SGHNT, YYREEE (reference sequence). Here the CDR3 DNA reads TGTGCCAGCAGCTCCCCCGGGACTAGCTTAGATACGCAGTATTTT. This encodes CASSSPGTSLDTQYF.

The chain links TRBV10-3 to TRBJ1-3; D unresolved. The CDR3 runs to 14 residues. V gave up 4 bases and J gave up 0 bases, with 7 bases separating them. The germline CDR1 and CDR2 sequences are ENHRY and SYGVKD. CDR3 DNA sequence: TGTGCCATCAGTGTAGCCCGCTCTGGAAACACCATATATTTT. It encodes CAISVARSGNTIYF.

The rearrangement joins TRBV4-1 to TRBJ2-1; D uncertain. CDR3 length: 15 residues. The V end was cut by 2 bases, the J end by 2 bases, with 10 bases between. Germline V gene data show CDR1 as MGHRA and CDR2 as YSYEKL. CDR3 residues: CASSQSGLTYNEQFF. The CDR3 DNA is TGCGCCAGCAGCCAATCCGGGTTAACCTACAATGAGCAGTTCTTC.

The chain uses TRBV6-5 and TRBJ2-7; D may match TRBD1 or TRBD2 (5 bases each). Germline-derived CDR1 and CDR2 are MNHEY and SVGAGI. Trimming removed 7 bases from V and 2 bases from J, with 18 bases in between. The CDR3 runs 15 residues. CDR3 in DNA: TGTGCCAGCAACCAGGGACCCTCCTTTACCTACGAGCAGTACTTC. As protein: CASNQGPSFTYEQYF.

The V gene is TRBV7-9, the J gene TRBJ1-5, with D unresolved. V was shortened by 3 bases and J by 3 bases, with 6 bases between the two germline ends. Germline V gene sequence: CDR1 SEHNR, CDR2 FQNEAQ (reference sequence). The length of the CDR3 is 13 residues. CDR3 coding DNA: TGTGCCAGCAGCTTCGGATTCAATCAGCCCCAGCATTTT. It yields the protein CASSFGFNQPQHF.

This chain joins TRBV6-5 and TRBJ1-2, with D possibly TRBD1 on 5 matching bases. Deletions cut 6 bases from V and 5 bases from J, with 13 bases between. This CDR3 has 13 residues. Germline CDR1 reads MNHEY; CDR2 reads SVGAGI. The CDR3 reads CASRWTRPYGYTF. CDR3 nucleotides: TGTGCCAGCAGATGGACACGACCTTATGGCTACACCTTC.

V and J are TRBV11-2 and TRBJ2-5, with D possibly TRBD1 on 6 matching bases. The germline V and J ends were trimmed by 7 bases and 4 bases, with 16 bases remaining between them. CDR3 length: 14 residues. Germline loops: CDR1 SGHAT, CDR2 FQNNGV. The CDR3 DNA sequence: TGTGCCAGCAACCCGGTGGGGGCACGAGAGACCCAGTACTTC. This sequence encodes CASNPVGARETQYF.

The chain uses TRBV2 and TRBJ2-7, with a tentative D call TRBD2 (5 bases). Germline CDR1 reads SNHLY; CDR2 reads FYNNEI. This CDR3 is built from 17 residues. V was shortened by 7 bases and J by 2 bases, with 24 bases between the two germline ends. CDR3 nucleotide sequence: TGTGCCAGCACTCGCGTCCCGTCCGCCATCGGGACCTACGAGCAGTACTTC. This translates into CASTRVPSAIGTYEQYF. Together with reference TRBV2 and TRBJ2-7, the CDR3 gives the full variable domain: EPEVTQTPSHQVTQMGQEVILRCVPISNHLYFYWYRQILGQKVEFLVSFYNNEISEKSEIFDDQFSVERPDGSNFTLKIRSTKLEDSAMYFCASTRVPSAIGTYEQYFGPGTRLTVT.

V is TRBV7-6 and J is TRBJ2-7; 8 bases are shared with TRBD2. Germline lookup yields CDR1 SGHVS and CDR2 FNYEAQ. The V gene end was trimmed by 5 bases and the J gene end by 5 bases; junction bases not matched to a gene: 11. The CDR3 spans 15 residues. Written as DNA, the CDR3 is TGTGCCAGCAGCCAGGGCGGAGGACTAGCTGACGAGCAGTACTTC. Translation: CASSQGGGLADEQYF.

CDR3 coding DNA: TGTGCCAGCAGCCCGACGACAGGGAGCTACTATGGCTACACCTTC. Protein product: CASSPTTGSYYGYTF. The chain is built from TRBV7-6 and TRBJ1-2; 7 bases align to TRBD1. V lost 5 bases and J lost 3; bases outside the gene matches: 9. Germline V CDR1 and CDR2: SGHVS, FNYEAQ. The CDR3 spans 15 residues.

V usage is TRBV4-1 and J usage is TRBJ2-5, with D unclear. The CDR3 consists of 14 residues. The V end was cut by 2 bases, the J end by 5 bases, with 12 bases between. The germline V gene has CDR1 MGHRA and CDR2 YSYEKL. CDR3 sequence reads: CASSQSNARETQYF. CDR3 bases: TGCGCCAGCAGCCAATCCAACGCGAGGGAGACCCAGTACTTC.

Concerning this clone itself: A read error may produce the germline difference seen at one junction end. The chain couples TRBV10-3 to TRBJ1-2, with TRBD1 matching over 8 bases. CDR3 size: 15 residues. Germline assignment: CDR1 ENHRY and CDR2 SYGVKD. This chain's CDR3 is CATSTGGAPNYGYTF. The CDR3 nucleotides are TGTGCCACCAGTACAGGGGGAGCGCCTAACTATGGCTACACCTTC.